Shown below are 13 T cell receptor beta chains from a single sample sequenced in a study of radiotherapy plus CTLA-4 blockade in lung cancer. Profiling relied on immunoSEQ multiplex PCR, and the TCRdb table lists in-frame clones only, not all of them. The sample includes tens of thousands of clones, about three quarters of them seen just once. This sample comprised peripheral blood, obtained from a patient treated with radiotherapy plus ipilimumab. Source of these receptors: a human donor with non-small cell lung cancer whose response to radiotherapy plus ipilimumab could not be evaluated.

The chain links TRBV5-4 to TRBJ1-2; D call uncertain. The V gene's germline CDR1 is SGHNT and CDR2 YYREEE (reference sequence). Trimming cost V 4 bases and J 4 bases, with 14 bases left between them. The CDR3 extends over 14 amino acids. The CDR3 region has the DNA TGTGCCAGCAGCCCCAATTATAGCGGCTATGGCTACACCTTC. As protein: CASSPNYSGYGYTF.

J is TRBJ1-3 and V is TRBV5-1; no reliable D call. Per germline, CDR1 SGHRS and CDR2 YFSETQ. Between the trimmed V and J ends, which lost 0 bases and 3 bases, there was a span of 16 bases. The CDR3 is made up of 17 amino acids. This CDR3 is CASSLETVGLSGNTIYF. DNA for the CDR3: TGCGCCAGCAGCTTGGAAACAGTGGGTTTGAGTGGAAACACCATATATTTT.

The chain has TRBV6-5 and TRBJ1-4; tentatively, D is TRBD1 (5 bases). CDR1 and CDR2 (germline): MNHEY, SVGAGI. The length of the CDR3 is 14 residues. The V and J ends lost 11 bases and 2 bases respectively, with 15 bases between them. The CDR3 spells CAGGRGATNEKLFF. For the CDR3, the DNA is TGTGCCGGAGGGAGGGGAGCGACTAATGAAAAACTGTTTTTT.

The CDR3 here is CASSLGGFRDRGSEQYF. CDR3 DNA: TGTGCCAGCAGCTTAGGGGGTTTCAGGGACAGGGGGTCCGAGCAGTACTTC. This sequence joins TRBV7-9 and TRBJ2-7, with 11 bases fitting TRBD1. The CDR3 contains 17 residues. CDR1 is SEHNR, CDR2 FQNEAQ, per germline (reference sequence). The trim removed 1 base at V and 6 bases at J, leaving 11 bases unmatched.

This clone was seen a few times. The chain couples TRBV14 to TRBJ2-2; D may be TRBD2 (6 bases). V lost 1 base, J lost 5 bases, and 11 bases lay in between. This CDR3 region has 15 residues. Germline V gene lookup returns CDR1 SGHDN and CDR2 FVKESK. The CDR3 protein is CASSQALAQTGELFF. The CDR3 DNA is TGTGCCAGCAGCCAAGCGCTAGCGCAGACCGGGGAGCTGTTTTTT.

The chain carries TRBV19 and TRBJ2-1; D is possibly TRBD1 (5 bases). Germline CDR1 reads LNHDA; CDR2 reads SQIVND (reference sequence). The CDR3 has 12 amino acids. Trimming shortened V by 3 bases and J by 12 bases, and 12 bases separated the two germline ends. CDR3 loop: CASSIADSRQFF. The CDR3 coding sequence is TGTGCCAGTAGTATTGCCGACAGCCGGCAGTTCTTC.

The J gene is TRBJ2-3, the V gene TRBV2; D uncertain. Trimming pared 4 bases from V and 0 bases from J, leaving 8 bases between. The CDR3 contains 14 residues. Germline-derived CDR1 and CDR2 are SNHLY and FYNNEI. The CDR3 region has the DNA TGTGCCAGCAGTGGTCCCGTGAGCACAGATACGCAGTATTTT. Amino acid sequence: CASSGPVSTDTQYF.

The genes are TRBV25-1 and TRBJ1-2; D gene ambiguous. Trimming shortened V by 1 base and J by 1 base, and 7 bases separated the two germline ends. Germline V CDR1 and CDR2: MGHDK, SYGVNS. The CDR3 has 14 residues. The CDR3 region is CASSELVSNYGYTF. CDR3 DNA sequence: TGTGCCAGCAGTGAATTGGTCAGTAACTATGGCTACACCTTC.

This clone was detected a few times. The chain couples TRBV9 to TRBJ2-3, with a weak D call TRBD2 (6 bases). Deletions cut 4 bases from V and 3 bases from J, with 33 bases between. Germline V CDR1 and CDR2: SGDLS, YYNGEE. The CDR3 runs 21 residues. CDR3 sequence: CASSNPPDGGDAGWKTDTQYF. Written as DNA, the CDR3 is TGTGCCAGCAGCAACCCCCCCGACGGCGGGGACGCAGGGTGGAAGACAGATACGCAGTATTTT.

This chain links TRBV7-9 with TRBJ2-5; 11 bases align to TRBD2. This CDR3 has 16 amino acids. Germline-derived CDR1 and CDR2 are SEHNR and FQNEAQ (reference sequence). V shed 3 bases and J 5 bases; nucleotides not matched to a gene: 8. The CDR3 region is CASSFPIAGGPETQYF. In nucleotides, the CDR3 is TGTGCCAGCAGCTTCCCGATAGCGGGGGGGCCGGAGACCCAGTACTTC.

This chain joins TRBV5-1 and TRBJ2-7, with 10 nucleotides matching TRBD1. Per germline, CDR1 SGHRS and CDR2 YFSETQ. This CDR3 is 14 amino acids long. The trim removed 2 bases at V and 7 bases at J, leaving 6 bases unmatched. The CDR3 DNA is TGCGCCAGCAGCTTCGGACAGGGGGACTTGGAGCAGTACTTC. It encodes CASSFGQGDLEQYF.

The chain is built from TRBV6-6 and TRBJ2-5; D might be TRBD1 (6 bases). The DNA end lines up better with TRBJ2-7; the J call may be wrong. The length of the CDR3 is 14 residues. CDR1 is MNHNY and CDR2 is SVGAGI in the germline V gene (reference sequence). DNA of the CDR3: TGTGCCAGCAGTTACAGGCAGGGGCTGAACGAGCAGTACTTC. Protein product: CASSYRQGLNEQYF.

The rearrangement joins TRBV4-2 to TRBJ1-3; D remains unclear. The CDR3 totals 14 residues. In germline, CDR1 is LGHNA, CDR2 YNFKEQ. Trimming removed 4 bases at V and 0 bases at J, with 7 bases between. The CDR3 DNA reads TGTGCCAGCAGCCCCTCCGGCTCTGGAAACACCATATATTTT. This gives the protein CASSPSGSGNTIYF.